These T cell receptor beta chains were read from a single sample in a study of blood T cell repertoires in COVID-19. Sequencing used immunoSEQ multiplex PCR; TCRdb keeps in-frame clones, though not all of them. This sample yields 88,000 or so clones, of which over 85% are seen a single time; 2% to 3% belongs to the top ten. Sample: peripheral blood. The receptors were gathered from a man aged 50 to 60 with acute or convalescent COVID-19. CDR3s include the opening cysteine and the closing phenylalanine or tryptophan. D genes are given only for firm matches. Clone size, where shown, is once, few, many, or a class for clones that have expanded.

TRBD2	TRBV23-1	NA	TRBJ2-3	TGCGCCAGCGCCACTAGCGCGGTCGGCACAGATACGCAGTATTTT	CASATSAVGTDTQYF
NA	TRBV7-3	NA	TRBJ1-2	TGTGCCAGCAGCTTAGGACAGAACTATGGCTACACCTTC	CASSLGQNYGYTF
NA	TRBV7-3	NA	TRBJ1-1	TGTGCCAGCAGCTTAAAGCCACAGGGACCTGAAGCTTTCTTT	CASSLKPQGPEAFF
NA	TRBV3-1/TRBV3-2	NA	TRBJ2-1	TGTGCCAGCAGCCAAGACCCCACTAGCACTGAGCAGTTCTTC	CASSQDPTSTEQFF
TRBD1	TRBV10-3	NA	TRBJ2-1	TGTGCCATCAGTGAGTCAGGGGGCCATGAGCAGTTCTTC	CAISESGGHEQFF
NA	TRBV4-2	NA	TRBJ1-1	TGTGCCAGCAGCCAAGACCGGAACACTGAAGCTTTCTTT	CASSQDRNTEAFF
NA	TRBV4-2	NA	TRBJ2-6	TGTGCCAGCTGGGGGCGGACTTCTGGGGCCAACGTCCTGACTTTC	CASWGRTSGANVLTF
NA	TRBV18	NA	TRBJ2-3	TGTGCCAGCTCACCGAGAGGGGGGGGACTGGCAGATACGCAGTATTTT	CASSPRGGGLADTQYF
NA	TRBV7-8	NA	TRBJ2-2	TGTGCCAGCAGCCTACAGGACCCAAAAAACACCGGGGAGCTGTTTTTT	CASSLQDPKNTGELFF
TRBD1	TRBV6-2/TRBV6-3	NA	TRBJ1-1	TGTGCCAGCAGTTGCGGACAGGCCGGCTGTGAAGCTTTCTTT	CASSCGQAGCEAFF
NA	TRBV4-3	NA	TRBJ1-3	TGCGCCAGCAGCCAAGAATACGGGTCTGGAAACACCATATATTTT	CASSQEYGSGNTIYF
TRBD1	TRBV19	NA	TRBJ1-6	TGTGCCAGTAGCGACAGGGGCGCCGATAATTCACCCCTCCACTTT	CASSDRGADNSPLHF
TRBD1	TRBV5-1	once	TRBJ1-1	TGCGCCAGCAGCATCGGACAGGGGAACACTGAAGCTTTCTTT	CASSIGQGNTEAFF
NA	TRBV6-5	NA	TRBJ1-1	TGTGCCAGCAAACAGGGCAGGTACACTGAAGCTTTCTTT	CASKQGRYTEAFF
TRBD1	TRBV19	NA	TRBJ1-5	TGTGCCAGTAGTTTGTGGACAGGGCCAGCTAGCAATCAGCCCCAGCATTTT	CASSLWTGPASNQPQHF
TRBD2	TRBV11-2	NA	TRBJ2-1	TGTGCCAGCAGCTCTACAAACGGCTACGCGGGGGGGCGTGGAAATGAGCAGTTCTTC	CASSSTNGYAGGRGNEQFF
NA	TRBV4-1	NA	TRBJ1-5	TGCGCCAGCAGCTCGTCCGGAGGGGGGGATCAGCCCCAGCATTTT	CASSSSGGGDQPQHF
NA	TRBV4-3	NA	TRBJ1-4	TGCGCCAGCAGCCCGCAGGGTGAAACTAATGAAAAACTGTTTTTT	CASSPQGETNEKLFF
NA	TRBV9	NA	TRBJ1-4	TGTGCCAGCAGCGTAGGGCCGGGTGACAATGAAAAACTGTTTTTT	CASSVGPGDNEKLFF
NA	TRBV2	NA	TRBJ1-6	TGTGCCAGCAGTGAAGGTTGGGGCAGCTCCTATAATTCACCCCTCCACTTT	CASSEGWGSSYNSPLHF
NA	TRBV12-3/TRBV12-4	NA	TRBJ1-1	TGTGCCAGCACTCCTCGGGAGAACACTGAAGCTTTCTTT	CASTPRENTEAFF
NA	TRBV2	few	TRBJ2-7	TGTGCCAGCAGTGAAGTAGCCTACGAGCAGTACTTC	CASSEVAYEQYF
NA	TRBV6-6	NA	TRBJ1-3	TGTGCCAGCAGCCCTACGAGGAGCTCTGGAAACACCATATATTTT	CASSPTRSSGNTIYF
TRBD2	TRBV2	NA	TRBJ2-1	TGTGCCAGCAGTGGCCATAGCGGGAGGTCCTCGATGAATGAGCAGTTCTTC	CASSGHSGRSSMNEQFF
NA	TRBV4-1	NA	TRBJ2-1	TGCGCCAGCAGCCCTCGGGACTCGACTAACAATGAGCAGTTCTTC	CASSPRDSTNNEQFF
NA	TRBV18	NA	TRBJ2-1	TGTGCCAGCTCACCGGGGGCTGAAAGCTCCTACAATGAGCAGTTCTTC	CASSPGAESSYNEQFF
TRBD1	TRBV11-2	NA	TRBJ1-6	TGTGCCAGCAGCTTAACCATTGACAGGGAGTATTCACCCCTCCACTTT	CASSLTIDREYSPLHF
TRBD1	TRBV19	NA	TRBJ1-3	TGTGCCAGCGGGACAGGGACTGGAAACACCATATATTTT	CASGTGTGNTIYF
TRBD1	TRBV2	once	TRBJ2-5	TGTGCCAGCAGCCGAGGACAGGCCCAAGAGACCCAGTACTTC	CASSRGQAQETQYF
TRBD2	TRBV5-1	NA	TRBJ2-5	TGCGCCAGCAGCTTGGCCCCAGCGGGGGAACAAGAGACCCAGTACTTC	CASSLAPAGEQETQYF
NA	TRBV29-1	NA	TRBJ1-2	TGCAGCGTTGAGGGGACATTAGATGGCTACACCTTC	CSVEGTLDGYTF
NA	TRBV6-1	NA	TRBJ2-2	TGTGCCAGCAGTGAACTCCCACAGTTGAGGGAGCTGTTTTTT	CASSELPQLRELFF
TRBD2	TRBV3-1/TRBV3-2	NA	TRBJ2-5	TGTGCCAGCAGCCAAGCCGGGACTAGCGGCTTGTCGCAAGAGACCCAGTACTTC	CASSQAGTSGLSQETQYF
NA	TRBV3-1/TRBV3-2	NA	TRBJ1-6	TGTGCCAGCAGCCTCCCGGTGAGAGGCCGCTTCTATAATTCACCCCTCCACTTT	CASSLPVRGRFYNSPLHF
NA	TRBV9	NA	TRBJ1-1	TGTGCCAGCAGCGTAGGAAACAGAGGGATGAACACTGAAGCTTTCTTT	CASSVGNRGMNTEAFF
NA	TRBV5-1	NA	TRBJ1-1	TGCGCCAGCAATGGGGCGCCGAACACTGAAGCTTTCTTT	CASNGAPNTEAFF
TRBD2	TRBV27	NA	TRBJ2-2	TGTGCCAGCAGTTTGGCCTCTAGCGGGATCTTTAGCACCGGGGAGCTGTTTTTT	CASSLASSGIFSTGELFF
NA	TRBV19	NA	TRBJ1-6	TGTGCCAGTAGTACGACAGTCGGCAATTCACCCCTCCACTTT	CASSTTVGNSPLHF
TRBD2	TRBV7-8	NA	TRBJ2-1	TGTGCCAGCAGCCTAGGCGTCCGGAGCGGGAGAGGGAATGAGCAGTTCTTC	CASSLGVRSGRGNEQFF
TRBD1	TRBV3-1/TRBV3-2	NA	TRBJ1-1	TGTGCCAGCAGCCCCCGATCGGGACAGGCCTACACTGAAGCTTTCTTT	CASSPRSGQAYTEAFF
NA	TRBV28	once	TRBJ1-5	TGTGCCAGCTATGCTGGGGTTAAGGGGGTTAGACAGCCCCAGCATTTT	CASYAGVKGVRQPQHF
NA	TRBV12-2	NA	TRBJ2-3	TGTGCAAGTCGCTCCCACCGGGAGGTCGACACAGATACGCAGTATTTT	CASRSHREVDTDTQYF
TRBD2	TRBV9	NA	TRBJ2-7	TGTGCCAGCAGCGTAGGCCTAGCGGGAGGGGAGTCCTACGAGCAGTACTTC	CASSVGLAGGESYEQYF
NA	TRBV7-3	few	TRBJ1-1	TGTGCCAGCAGCTCGCCAGGGGAACCTGAAGCTTTCTTT	CASSSPGEPEAFF
TRBD2	TRBV6-1	NA	TRBJ2-1	TGTGCCAGCAGTGAAGGGACTAGCGGGGGAAAGGGCAATGAGCAGTTCTTC	CASSEGTSGGKGNEQFF
TRBD1	TRBV6-5	few	TRBJ1-2	TGTGCCAGCAGTCTTCGGAGGGACAGTTATGGCTACACCTTC	CASSLRRDSYGYTF
NA	TRBV5-6	NA	TRBJ2-7	TGTGCCAGCAGTCCCCTTCAGGGAGGTAGATACGAGCAGTACTTC	CASSPLQGGRYEQYF
TRBD1	TRBV7-2	NA	TRBJ2-3	TGTGCCAGCAGCTCCACAGGGGCTCTCGGTACGCAGTATTTT	CASSSTGALGTQYF
TRBD2	TRBV30	NA	TRBJ2-5	TGTGCCTGGAGTGTAGGGACTAGCGGGGGGGCAGGGGAGACCCAGTACTTC	CAWSVGTSGGAGETQYF
NA	TRBV5-5	NA	TRBJ1-1	TGTGCCAGCATGTTGACGGTCACAGGGCTGAACACTGAAGCTTTCTTT	CASMLTVTGLNTEAFF